This paragraph covers one T cell receptor (beta chain) sequence. The antigen is unknown. The data originate from a study of response to subunit inactivated influenza vaccine. Study findings and constraints: Authors suggested seasonal influenza vaccinations each recruit few new T cells.

The ends were cut back, 1 base at V and 4 bases at J, with 14 bases in the middle. Germline V CDR1 and CDR2: LGHNA, YNFKEQ. CDR3 length equals 16 residues. TCRdb analysed the RT-PCR reads with MiXCR anew, one entry per CDR3 protein. The data hold around 530,000 distinct CDR3 sequences, with about an eighth observed a single time. The J gene is TRBJ2-1, the V gene TRBV4-2, with a possible D match to TRBD2 (6 bases). The clonotype was recovered from a man in his forties or fifties who received an inactivated influenza vaccine. The specimen comprised PBMCs from blood, sampled on the day of vaccination. CDR3 region: CASSQGRDFKYNEQFF. The CDR3, as DNA: TGTGCCAGCAGCCAAGGCCGGGACTTCAAATACAATGAGCAGTTCTTC.